This T cell receptor beta chain was captured in a study of T cell repertoires in cytomegalovirus infection. Across the whole study: Public signatures in TCR beta pointed to CMV infection and matching HLA type.

TCRdb recomputed calls from the reads with MiXCR, one row per CDR3 protein. Found here are about 470,000 distinct CDR3 sequences, about 42% of them singletons; the top ten hold about 45%. Germline V gene data show CDR1 as SGHVT and CDR2 as SQSDAQ. V trimming: 5 bases; J trimming: 3 bases; junction bases outside the gene matches: 8. This CDR3 is built from 17 residues. Comments on this clonotype: Antigen: not known.

The receptor was derived from a human donor in good health (CMV status not recorded). Some clones in this sample may be carry-over from other donors' samples. The chain carries TRBV7-4 and TRBJ2-7; 15 bases match TRBD2. This material consisted of cultured PBMCs, taken from culture after CMV antigen stimulation. This chain's CDR3 is CASSRTSGGASFYEQYF. The CDR3 nucleotides are TGTGCCAGCAGCCGGACTAGCGGGGGGGCATCTTTCTACGAGCAGTACTTC.